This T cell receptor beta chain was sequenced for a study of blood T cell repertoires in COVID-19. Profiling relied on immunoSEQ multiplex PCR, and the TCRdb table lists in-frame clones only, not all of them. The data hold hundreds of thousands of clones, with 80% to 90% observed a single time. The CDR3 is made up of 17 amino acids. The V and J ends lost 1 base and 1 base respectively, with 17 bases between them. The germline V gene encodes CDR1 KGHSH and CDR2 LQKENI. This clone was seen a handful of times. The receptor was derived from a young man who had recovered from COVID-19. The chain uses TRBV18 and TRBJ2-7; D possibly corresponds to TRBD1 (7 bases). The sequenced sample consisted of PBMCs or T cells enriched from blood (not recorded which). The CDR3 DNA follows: TGTGCCAGCTCACCACGGGCGGGGACAGCGAGTTCCTACGAGCAGTACTTC. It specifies CASSPRAGTASSYEQYF.